The 5 T cell receptor beta chains below all came from one sample that was sequenced in a study of T cell repertoires in cytomegalovirus infection. TCRdb redid the calling of the reads with MiXCR, one entry per CDR3 protein. The data contain around 750,000 distinct CDR3 sequences, about 31% of them singletons. For these TCRs, the target antigens are not known. The sample consisted of cultured CD8+ T cells from PBMCs, taken from culture after CMV antigen stimulation. The receptors originated from a human donor in good health (CMV status not recorded). Some clones in this sample may be carry-over from other donors' samples.

CDR3 loop: CASSGTATDTQYF. For the CDR3, the DNA is TGTGCCAGCAGTGGGACAGCCACAGATACGCAGTATTTT. V usage is TRBV2 and J usage is TRBJ2-3; tentative D call: TRBD1 (6 bases). This CDR3 has 13 residues. V was clipped by 4 bases and J by 2 bases, with 7 bases between them. CDR1 is SNHLY, CDR2 FYNNEI, per germline. The variable domain in full, completed from reference TRBV2 and TRBJ2-3, reads EPEVTQTPSHQVTQMGQEVILRCVPISNHLYFYWYRQILGQKVEFLVSFYNNEISEKSEIFDDQFSVERPDGSNFTLKIRSTKLEDSAMYFCASSGTATDTQYFGPGTRLTVL.

A few counts support this clonotype. The rearrangement joins TRBV12-3 or TRBV12-4 to TRBJ1-1; no firm D call. The CDR3 has 14 amino acids. V dropped 5 bases and J dropped 4 bases, with 14 bases sitting between them. For the CDR3, the DNA is TGTGCCAGCAGTCCCGAACCAGCGGGCACTGAAGCTTTCTTT. Translating gives CASSPEPAGTEAFF.

The chain uses TRBV4-1 and TRBJ1-2; 7 bases match TRBD1. Germline V lookup: CDR1 MGHRA, CDR2 YSYEKL. The CDR3 contains 15 residues. The trim removed 1 base at V and 2 bases at J, leaving 4 bases unmatched. The CDR3 loop is CASSQGPTGNYGYTF. The CDR3 DNA is TGCGCCAGCAGCCAAGGCCCGACAGGGAACTATGGCTACACCTTC.

This clonotype has just a few counts. The rearrangement uses TRBV4-1 and TRBJ2-5; 10 bases fit TRBD2. The CDR3 covers 17 residues. V dropped 0 bases and J dropped 3; count of bases not matched to a gene: 7. Germline V gives CDR1 MGHRA, CDR2 YSYEKL. The CDR3 loop reads CASSQEWRLAGEETQYF. In DNA, the CDR3 is TGCGCCAGCAGCCAAGAGTGGAGGCTAGCGGGGGAAGAGACCCAGTACTTC.

The table lists this clonotype with a count of one. The chain is built from TRBV7-2 and TRBJ2-7; D is undetermined. The CDR3 is made up of 15 amino acids. Per the germline V gene, CDR1 is SGHTA and CDR2 is FQGNSA. V was pared by 0 bases and J by 2 bases, with 11 bases between. The CDR3 reads CASSLAPADTYEQYF. The CDR3 DNA reads TGTGCCAGCAGCTTAGCTCCGGCAGATACCTACGAGCAGTACTTC.